The 26 T cell receptor beta chains given below trace back to one sample, sequenced in a study of siplizumab effects on memory and regulatory T cells. The method was immunoSEQ multiplex PCR; TCRdb's version includes in-frame clones alone and lacks a portion of them. The table lists approximately 100,000 clones, just over 90% of them singletons. Sequencing was performed on Tregs sorted from blood. The receptors shown here come from a human donor in good health.

The gene calls are TRBV11-2 and TRBJ2-7; 11 bases agree with TRBD2. The J segment lost 1 base and the V segment lost 2 bases, leaving 13 bases of the junction unmatched. CDR3 size: 19 residues. Germline CDR1 reads SGHAT; CDR2 reads FQNNGV. This CDR3 reads CASSLRLGASGRPSYEQYF. The CDR3 DNA reads TGTGCCAGCAGCTTAAGGCTTGGGGCTAGCGGGAGGCCGTCCTACGAGCAGTACTTC.

This chain uses TRBV5-1 with TRBJ2-2; perhaps TRBD2 as D (5 bases). The CDR3 is 18 amino acids. The ends were cut back, 0 bases at V and 4 bases at J, with 19 bases in the middle. From germline, CDR1 is SGHRS and CDR2 YFSETQ. The CDR3 is CASSLGVFTGLATGELFF. CDR3 coding DNA: TGCGCCAGCAGCTTGGGGGTTTTCACGGGATTAGCCACCGGGGAGCTGTTTTTT. Variable domain in full (rest from reference TRBV5-1 and TRBJ2-2): KAGVTQTPRYLIKTRGQQVTLSCSPISGHRSVSWYQQTPGQGLQFLFEYFSETQRNKGNFPGRFSGRQFSNSRSEMNVSTLELGDSALYLCASSLGVFTGLATGELFFGEGSRLTVL.

This chain links TRBV15 with TRBJ2-7; D perhaps matches TRBD2 (5 bases). The CDR3 length is 14 residues. The V gene lost 1 base and the J gene lost 2 bases, with 9 bases spanning the gap. CDR1 and CDR2 (germline): LNHNV, YYDKDF (reference sequence). CDR3 coding DNA: TGTGCCACCAGCAGAGTTAGGCGGGCCTACGAGCAGTACTTC. It translates to CATSRVRRAYEQYF.

The V call is TRBV7-8, the J call TRBJ2-1; possibly TRBD1 for D (5 bases). The germline V gene has CDR1 SGHVS and CDR2 FQNEAQ. The CDR3 has 16 amino acids. The V and J ends lost 5 bases and 3 bases respectively, with 17 bases between them. CDR3 nucleotides: TGTGCCAGCAGCCATGTTCTAGGGGCGATCTACAATGAGCAGTTCTTC. Translating gives CASSHVLGAIYNEQFF.

The chain is built from TRBV7-8 and TRBJ2-7; 10 nucleotides align to TRBD2. The CDR3 runs to 15 residues. CDR1 is SGHVS, CDR2 FQNEAQ, per germline. V lost 3 bases, J lost 2 bases, and 4 bases stayed unmatched. The CDR3 region is CASSFVSGRPYEQYF. In nucleotides, the CDR3 is TGTGCCAGCAGCTTCGTTAGCGGGAGGCCCTACGAGCAGTACTTC.

The chain combines TRBV7-9 with TRBJ2-3; TRBD2 agrees at 12 bases. J was trimmed by 6 bases and V by 5 bases; bases with no gene match: 9. The germline V gene encodes CDR1 SEHNR and CDR2 FQNEAQ (reference sequence). CDR3 length: 16 amino acids. The CDR3 sequence: CASSLRLAGVFDTQYF. The DNA of the CDR3 is TGTGCCAGCAGCCTAAGACTAGCGGGAGTTTTTGATACGCAGTATTTT. Filled out from reference TRBV7-9 and TRBJ2-3, the complete variable domain reads DTGVSQNPRHKITKRGQNVTFRCDPISEHNRLYWYRQTLGQGPEFLTYFQNEAQLEKSRLLSDRFSAERPKGSFSTLEIQRTEQGDSAMYLCASSLRLAGVFDTQYFGPGTRLTVL.

This chain uses TRBV11-1 with TRBJ2-3; 10 bases line up with TRBD2. The CDR3 has 14 amino acids. The V and J ends lost 5 bases and 4 bases, in that order; junction bases with no gene match: 3. Germline-derived CDR1 and CDR2 are SGHAT and FQDESV (reference sequence). The CDR3 protein is CASSQLAGPDTQYF. The CDR3 DNA is TGTGCCAGCAGCCAACTAGCGGGGCCAGATACGCAGTATTTT.

In this sample, this clone turned up once. The rearrangement joins TRBV6-1 to TRBJ1-3; D call uncertain. Trimming cost V 7 bases and J 0 bases, with 10 bases left between them. The V gene's germline CDR1 is MNHNS and CDR2 SASEGT. The CDR3 covers 14 residues. CDR3 DNA: TGTGCCAGCATACGACACAGCTCTGGAAACACCATATATTTT. This gives the protein CASIRHSSGNTIYF.

The chain's CDR3 is CASKAGGRQPQHF. Here the CDR3 DNA reads TGTGCCAGTAAGGCTGGGGGTCGCCAGCCCCAGCATTTT. The gene calls are TRBV19 and TRBJ1-5, with D possibly matching TRBD1 (5 bases). V was pared by 7 bases and J by 7 bases, with 14 bases between. CDR1 LNHDA and CDR2 SQIVND come from the germline V gene (reference sequence). The CDR3 runs 13 residues.

This chain links TRBV7-9 with TRBJ2-3; no clear D. The CDR3 length is 13 residues. With 7 bases removed from V and 0 bases from J, the gap between germline ends came to 8 bases. Per the germline V gene, CDR1 is SEHNR and CDR2 is FQNEAQ (reference sequence). The CDR3 region is CASILGSTDTQYF. CDR3 coding DNA: TGTGCCAGCATCCTGGGCAGCACAGATACGCAGTATTTT.

The V and J genes are TRBV20-1 and TRBJ2-5; maybe TRBD1 (5 bases). This CDR3 contains 11 residues. In germline, CDR1 is DFQATT, CDR2 SNEGSKA (reference sequence). Trimming left V 4 bases short and J 5 bases short, with 8 bases between. CDR3 loop: CSATGFETQYF. As DNA, the CDR3 is TGCAGTGCTACAGGGTTTGAGACCCAGTACTTC.

CDR3 in amino acids: CASRKLVFRDSNQPQHF. The CDR3 bases are TGTGCCAGCAGAAAATTAGTTTTCCGGGACAGTAATCAGCCCCAGCATTTT. The chain combines TRBV28 with TRBJ1-5, with TRBD1 matching over 7 bases. Per the germline V gene, CDR1 is MDHEN and CDR2 is SYDVKM. The CDR3 spans 17 residues. V gave up 6 bases and J gave up 4 bases; unmatched junction bases: 15.

J is TRBJ2-1 and V is TRBV13, with 10 bases fitting TRBD2. The CDR3 extends over 14 amino acids. The germline V gene encodes CDR1 PRHDT and CDR2 FYEKMQ (reference sequence). V lost 5 bases to trimming and J lost 6 bases; unmatched junction nucleotides: 4. The CDR3 region has the DNA TGTGCCAGCAGCCGGACTAGCGGCATCAATGAGCAGTTCTTC. Translating it yields CASSRTSGINEQFF.

The chain links TRBV5-4 to TRBJ2-7; 10 bases align to TRBD2. The CDR3 extends over 16 amino acids. CDR1 SGHNT and CDR2 YYREEE come from the germline V gene (reference sequence). The V segment lost 4 bases and the J segment 2 bases; nucleotides outside the gene matches: 9. The CDR3 is CASSPHPAGGTYEQYF. The DNA for the CDR3 is TGTGCCAGCAGCCCCCACCCAGCGGGGGGGACCTACGAGCAGTACTTC.

The genes are TRBV6-1 and TRBJ1-2, with 7 bases lining up with TRBD1. The CDR3 consists of 15 residues. From germline, CDR1 is MNHNS and CDR2 SASEGT. Unmatched junction bases numbered 6, after V lost 0 bases and J lost 5 bases. The CDR3 coding sequence is TGTGCCAGCAGTGAAGCGCTTCGACAGGGATATGGCTACACCTTC. Protein sequence: CASSEALRQGYGYTF.

J is TRBJ1-2 and V is TRBV2; 10 nucleotides align to TRBD1. V lost 5 bases, J lost 3 bases, and 6 bases stayed unmatched. This CDR3 spans 15 amino acids. The germline CDR1 and CDR2 sequences are SNHLY and FYNNEI. CDR3 in amino acids: CASSPPGQGYYGYTF. The CDR3 DNA follows: TGTGCCAGCAGTCCTCCGGGACAGGGGTACTATGGCTACACCTTC.

The V gene is TRBV7-8, the J gene TRBJ2-1, with TRBD2 identical over 14 bases. The CDR3 is 18 amino acids. Germline loops: CDR1 SGHVS, CDR2 FQNEAQ. V gave up 5 bases and J gave up 7 bases; unmatched junction bases: 13. The CDR3 protein is CASSTRTGTSGSGNEQFF. CDR3 DNA sequence: TGTGCCAGCAGCACCCGTACCGGGACTAGCGGGAGCGGGAATGAGCAGTTCTTC.

This clone was observed once. CDR3 region: CASSQDKQDNYGYTF. The CDR3 nucleotides are TGTGCCAGCAGCCAGGATAAACAGGATAACTATGGCTACACCTTC. This sequence joins TRBV4-2 and TRBJ1-2; tentative D call: TRBD1 (5 bases). The CDR3 has 15 amino acids. The germline CDR1 and CDR2 sequences are LGHNA and YNFKEQ. V was shortened by 3 bases and J by 1 base, with 12 bases between the two germline ends.

CDR3 amino acids: CASSSRLAGNWPPDTQYF. Written as DNA, the CDR3 is TGTGCCAGCAGCTCGCGGCTAGCGGGAAATTGGCCCCCAGATACGCAGTATTTT. The chain links TRBV11-2 to TRBJ2-3; TRBD2 agrees at 9 bases. V lost 4 bases to trimming and J lost 4 bases; unmatched junction nucleotides: 15. CDR1 SGHAT and CDR2 FQNNGV come from the germline V gene. This CDR3 has 18 residues.

V usage is TRBV28 and J usage is TRBJ2-3, with TRBD2 identical over 7 bases. The CDR3 length is 18 residues. V shed 2 bases, J shed 0 bases, and the junction held 11 bases outside the gene matches. Germline-derived CDR1 and CDR2 are MDHEN and SYDVKM. The CDR3 DNA is TGTGCCAGCAGTTTAGGGTTCACGGCTAGCGGAAGCACAGATACGCAGTATTTT. It translates to CASSLGFTASGSTDTQYF.

The V call is TRBV19, the J call TRBJ2-3; D could derive from TRBD1 or TRBD2 (5 bases each). V was clipped by 7 bases and J by 0 bases, with 14 bases between them. In germline, CDR1 is LNHDA, CDR2 SQIVND (reference sequence). The CDR3 has 15 amino acids. CDR3 protein: CASMGRVASTDTQYF. For the CDR3, the DNA is TGTGCCAGTATGGGGCGGGTAGCTAGCACAGATACGCAGTATTTT.

The chain has TRBV28 and TRBJ1-2; D gene uncertain. The ends were cut back, 5 bases at V and 2 bases at J, with 15 bases in the middle. Germline CDR1 is MDHEN and CDR2 is SYDVKM. This CDR3 has 15 amino acids. CDR3 sequence reads: CASSPGGGENYGYTF. The CDR3 DNA is TGTGCCAGCAGTCCCGGAGGAGGTGAAAACTATGGCTACACCTTC.

The V call is TRBV6-6, the J call TRBJ2-2; TRBD1 agrees at 7 bases. Trimming at V came to 4 bases and at J to 2 bases, leaving 4 bases not matched to a gene. Germline CDR1 reads MNHNY; CDR2 reads SVGAGI (reference sequence). The CDR3 spans 15 residues. Here the CDR3 reads CASSSGQRNTGELFF. The CDR3 coding sequence is TGTGCCAGCAGTTCGGGACAGAGAAACACCGGGGAGCTGTTTTTT.

On this clone itself: The sample carries other DNA sequences with the same CDR3. The chain carries TRBV6-1 and TRBJ2-1; D unclear. CDR1 and CDR2 (germline): MNHNS, SASEGT. The CDR3 has 11 residues. The germline V and J ends were trimmed by 5 bases and 4 bases, with 3 bases remaining between them. The CDR3 is CASSRYNEQFF. As DNA, the CDR3 is TGTGCCAGCAGTAGGTACAATGAGCAGTTCTTC.

The chain is built from TRBV18 and TRBJ1-5; 8 nucleotides align to TRBD1. The CDR3 is 14 residues long. CDR1 and CDR2 from the germline V gene are KGHSH and LQKENI. The ends lost 3 bases at V and 3 bases at J; junction bases unmatched: 1. The chain's CDR3 is CASSPTGANQPQHF. The CDR3 DNA sequence: TGTGCCAGCTCACCGACAGGGGCCAATCAGCCCCAGCATTTT.

This clone was observed once. The CDR3 is CASISARRIGSDTQYF. As DNA, the CDR3 is TGTGCCAGCATTTCGGCTAGACGAATAGGATCAGATACGCAGTATTTT. The V gene is TRBV7-9, the J gene TRBJ2-3, with D uncertain. CDR1 is SEHNR, CDR2 FQNEAQ, per germline (reference sequence). V lost 7 bases and J lost 4, with 21 bases in between. CDR3 size: 16 residues. The whole variable domain, remainder taken from reference TRBV7-9 and TRBJ2-3, is DTGVSQNPRHKITKRGQNVTFRCDPISEHNRLYWYRQTLGQGPEFLTYFQNEAQLEKSRLLSDRFSAERPKGSFSTLEIQRTEQGDSAMYLCASISARRIGSDTQYFGPGTRLTVL.